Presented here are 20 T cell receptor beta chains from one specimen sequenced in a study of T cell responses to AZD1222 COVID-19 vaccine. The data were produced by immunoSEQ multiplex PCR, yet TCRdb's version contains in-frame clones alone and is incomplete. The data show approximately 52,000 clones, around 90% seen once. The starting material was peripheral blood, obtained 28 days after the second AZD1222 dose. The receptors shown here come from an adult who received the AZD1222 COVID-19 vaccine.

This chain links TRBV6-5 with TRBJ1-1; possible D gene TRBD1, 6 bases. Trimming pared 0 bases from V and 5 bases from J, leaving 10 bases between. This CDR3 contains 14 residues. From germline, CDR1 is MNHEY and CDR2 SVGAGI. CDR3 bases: TGTGCCAGCAGTTACTCGCAAGGGGGTACTGAAGCTTTCTTT. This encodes CASSYSQGGTEAFF.

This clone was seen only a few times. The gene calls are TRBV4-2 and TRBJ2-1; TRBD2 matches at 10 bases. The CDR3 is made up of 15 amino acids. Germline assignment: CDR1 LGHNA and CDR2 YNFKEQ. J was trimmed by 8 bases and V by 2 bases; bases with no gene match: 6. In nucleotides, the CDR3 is TGTGCCAGCAGCCAATACGCTAGCGGGAGCGATGAGCAGTTCTTC. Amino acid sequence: CASSQYASGSDEQFF.

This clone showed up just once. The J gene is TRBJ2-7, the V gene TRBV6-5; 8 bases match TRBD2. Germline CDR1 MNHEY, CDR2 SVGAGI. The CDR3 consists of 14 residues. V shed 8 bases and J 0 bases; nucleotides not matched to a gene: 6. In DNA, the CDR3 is TGTGCCAGCGGCAACAGCGGGAGCTCCTACGAGCAGTACTTC. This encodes CASGNSGSSYEQYF.

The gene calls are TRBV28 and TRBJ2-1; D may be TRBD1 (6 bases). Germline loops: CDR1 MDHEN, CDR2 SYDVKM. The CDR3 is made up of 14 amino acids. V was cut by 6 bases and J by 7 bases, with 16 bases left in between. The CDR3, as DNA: TGTGCCAGCAGACCCCCAGGGGCGAGGAATGAGCAGTTCTTC. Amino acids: CASRPPGARNEQFF.

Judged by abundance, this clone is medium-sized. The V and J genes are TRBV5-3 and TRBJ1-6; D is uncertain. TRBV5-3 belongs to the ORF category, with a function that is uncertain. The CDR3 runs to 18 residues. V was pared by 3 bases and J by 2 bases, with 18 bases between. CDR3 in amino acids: CARSCGPLGGAYNSPLHF. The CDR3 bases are TGTGCCAGAAGCTGTGGGCCCCTCGGCGGGGCCTATAATTCACCCCTCCACTTT.

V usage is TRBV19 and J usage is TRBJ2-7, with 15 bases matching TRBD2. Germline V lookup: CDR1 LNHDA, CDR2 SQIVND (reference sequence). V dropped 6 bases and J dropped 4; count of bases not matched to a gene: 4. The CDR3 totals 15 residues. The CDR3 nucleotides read TGTGCCAGTAGGGCTGGGACTAGCGGGAGGTACGAGCAGTACTTC. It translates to CASRAGTSGRYEQYF.

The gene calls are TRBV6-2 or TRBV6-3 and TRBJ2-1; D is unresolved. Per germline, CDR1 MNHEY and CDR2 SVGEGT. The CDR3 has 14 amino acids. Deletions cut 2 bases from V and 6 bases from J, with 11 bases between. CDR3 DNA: TGTGCCAGCAGTTACACGTGGGAAACCAATGAGCAGTTCTTC. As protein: CASSYTWETNEQFF.

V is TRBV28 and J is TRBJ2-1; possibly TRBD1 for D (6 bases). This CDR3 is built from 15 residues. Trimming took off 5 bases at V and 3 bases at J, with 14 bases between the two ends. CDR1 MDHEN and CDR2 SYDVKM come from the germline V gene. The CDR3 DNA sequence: TGTGCCAGCAGTCGAACGGGACAATTCTACAATGAGCAGTTCTTC. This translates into CASSRTGQFYNEQFF.

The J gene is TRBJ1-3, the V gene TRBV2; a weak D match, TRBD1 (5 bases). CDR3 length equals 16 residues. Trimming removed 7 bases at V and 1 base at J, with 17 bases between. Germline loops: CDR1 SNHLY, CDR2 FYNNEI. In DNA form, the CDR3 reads TGTGCCAGCACATTGGACAAGGCCTATTCTGGAAACACCATATATTTT. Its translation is CASTLDKAYSGNTIYF.

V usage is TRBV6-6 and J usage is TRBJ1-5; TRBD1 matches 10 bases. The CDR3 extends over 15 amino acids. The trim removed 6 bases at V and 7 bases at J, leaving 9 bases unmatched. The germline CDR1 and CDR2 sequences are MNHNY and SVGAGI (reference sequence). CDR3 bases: TGTGCCAGCAGGCCACCGGGACAGGGGAACCAGCCCCAGCATTTT. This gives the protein CASRPPGQGNQPQHF.

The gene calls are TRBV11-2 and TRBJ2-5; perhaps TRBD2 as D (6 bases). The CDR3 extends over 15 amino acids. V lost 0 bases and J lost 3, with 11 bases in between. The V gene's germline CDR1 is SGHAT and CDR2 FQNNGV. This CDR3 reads CASSLDGASEETQYF. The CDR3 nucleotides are TGTGCCAGCAGCTTAGATGGTGCTAGCGAAGAGACCCAGTACTTC. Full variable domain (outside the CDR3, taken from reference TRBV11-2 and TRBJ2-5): EAGVAQSPRYKIIEKRQSVAFWCNPISGHATLYWYQQILGQGPKLLIQFQNNGVVDDSQLPKDRFSAERLKGVDSTLKIQPAKLEDSAVYLCASSLDGASEETQYFGPGTRLLVL.

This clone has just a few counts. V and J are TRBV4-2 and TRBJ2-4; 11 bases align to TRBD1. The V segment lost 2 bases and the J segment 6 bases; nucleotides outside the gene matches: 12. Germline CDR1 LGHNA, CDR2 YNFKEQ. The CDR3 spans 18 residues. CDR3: CASSQWGTGGIGRNIQYF. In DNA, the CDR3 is TGTGCCAGCAGCCAATGGGGGACAGGGGGGATTGGGAGAAACATTCAGTACTTC.

DNA of the CDR3: TGTGCTAGTGGCCGGACTAGCGGGAGTATCACAGATACGCAGTATTTT. Its translation is CASGRTSGSITDTQYF. V is TRBV12-5 and J is TRBJ2-3, with 13 positions matching TRBD2. V gave up 6 bases and J gave up 2 bases; unmatched junction bases: 5. Germline CDR1 reads LGHNT; CDR2 reads FRNRAP. The CDR3 has 16 amino acids.

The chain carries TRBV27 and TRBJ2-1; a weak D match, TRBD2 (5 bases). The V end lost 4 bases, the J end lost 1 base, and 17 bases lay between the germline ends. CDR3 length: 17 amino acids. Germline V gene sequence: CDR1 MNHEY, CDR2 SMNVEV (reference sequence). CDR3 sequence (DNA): TGTGCCAGCAGTTCCCAGGAGGCTACTGTATCCTACAATGAGCAGTTCTTC. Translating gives CASSSQEATVSYNEQFF.

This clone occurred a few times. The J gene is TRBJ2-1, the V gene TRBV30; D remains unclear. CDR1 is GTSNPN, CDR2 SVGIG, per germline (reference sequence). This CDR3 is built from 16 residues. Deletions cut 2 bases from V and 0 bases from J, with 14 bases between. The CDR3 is CAWSPGPVSSYNEQFF. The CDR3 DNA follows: TGTGCCTGGAGTCCCGGGCCCGTCAGCTCCTACAATGAGCAGTTCTTC.

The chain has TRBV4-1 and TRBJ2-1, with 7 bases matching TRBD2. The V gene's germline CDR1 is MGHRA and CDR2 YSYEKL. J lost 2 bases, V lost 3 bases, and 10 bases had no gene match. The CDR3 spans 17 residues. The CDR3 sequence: CASSHSSSGHAYNEQFF. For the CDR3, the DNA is TGCGCCAGCAGCCATTCTTCTAGCGGCCACGCCTACAATGAGCAGTTCTTC.

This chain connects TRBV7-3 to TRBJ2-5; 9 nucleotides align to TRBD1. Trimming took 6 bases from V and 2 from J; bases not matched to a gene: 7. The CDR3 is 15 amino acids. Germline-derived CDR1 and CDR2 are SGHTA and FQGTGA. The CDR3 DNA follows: TGTGCCAGCAGTCGACAGGGGGGGAGACAAGAGACCCAGTACTTC. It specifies CASSRQGGRQETQYF.

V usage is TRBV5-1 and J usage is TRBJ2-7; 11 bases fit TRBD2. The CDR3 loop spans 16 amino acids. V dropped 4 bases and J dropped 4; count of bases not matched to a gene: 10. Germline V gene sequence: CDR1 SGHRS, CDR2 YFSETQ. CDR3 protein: CASSLGNLAGGYEQYF. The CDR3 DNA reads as TGCGCCAGCAGCCTGGGAAATCTAGCGGGAGGATACGAGCAGTACTTC.

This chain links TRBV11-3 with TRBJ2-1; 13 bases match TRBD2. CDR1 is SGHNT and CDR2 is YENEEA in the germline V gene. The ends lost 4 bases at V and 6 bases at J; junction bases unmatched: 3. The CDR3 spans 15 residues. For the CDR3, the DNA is TGTGCCAGCAGCTATCGACTAGCGGGGGGCAATGAGCAGTTCTTC. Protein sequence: CASSYRLAGGNEQFF. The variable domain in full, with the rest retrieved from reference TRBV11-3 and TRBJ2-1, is EAGVVQSPRYKIIEKKQPVAFWCNPISGHNTLYWYLQNLGQGPELLIRYENEEAVDDSQLPKDRFSAERLKGVDSTLKIQPAELGDSAVYLCASSYRLAGGNEQFFGPGTRLTVL.

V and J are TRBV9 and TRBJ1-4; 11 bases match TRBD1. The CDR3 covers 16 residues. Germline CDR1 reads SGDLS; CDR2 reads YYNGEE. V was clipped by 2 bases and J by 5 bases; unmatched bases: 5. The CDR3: CASSVGTGGFNEKLFF. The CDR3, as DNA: TGTGCCAGCAGCGTCGGGACAGGGGGTTTCAATGAAAAACTGTTTTTT.